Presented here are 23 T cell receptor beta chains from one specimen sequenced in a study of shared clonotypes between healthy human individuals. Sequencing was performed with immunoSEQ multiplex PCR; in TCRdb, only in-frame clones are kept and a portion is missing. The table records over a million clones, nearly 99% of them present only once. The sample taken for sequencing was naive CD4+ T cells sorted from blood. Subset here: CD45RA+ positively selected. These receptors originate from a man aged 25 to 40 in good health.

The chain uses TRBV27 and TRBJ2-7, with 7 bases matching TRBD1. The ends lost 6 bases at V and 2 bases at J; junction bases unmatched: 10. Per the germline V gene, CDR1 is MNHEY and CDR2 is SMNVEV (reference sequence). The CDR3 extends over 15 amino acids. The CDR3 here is CASSYEPGQTYEQYF. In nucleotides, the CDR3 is TGTGCCAGCAGCTACGAACCGGGACAGACCTACGAGCAGTACTTC.

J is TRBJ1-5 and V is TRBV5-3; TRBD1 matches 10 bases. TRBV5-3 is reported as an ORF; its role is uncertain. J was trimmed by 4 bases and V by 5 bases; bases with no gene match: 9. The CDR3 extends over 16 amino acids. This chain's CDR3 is CARRTGTGARNQPQHF. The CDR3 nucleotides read TGTGCCAGAAGGACCGGGACAGGGGCGAGGAATCAGCCCCAGCATTTT.

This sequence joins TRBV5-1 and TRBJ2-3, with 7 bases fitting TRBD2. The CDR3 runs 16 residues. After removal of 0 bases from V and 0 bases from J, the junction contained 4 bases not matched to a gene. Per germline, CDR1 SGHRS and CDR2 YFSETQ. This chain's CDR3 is CASSLVLADSTDTQYF. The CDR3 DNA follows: TGCGCCAGCAGCTTGGTCCTAGCGGATAGCACAGATACGCAGTATTTT.

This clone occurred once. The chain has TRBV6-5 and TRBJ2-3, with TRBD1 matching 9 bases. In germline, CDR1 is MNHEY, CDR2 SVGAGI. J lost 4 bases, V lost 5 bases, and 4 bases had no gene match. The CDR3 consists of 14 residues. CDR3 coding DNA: TGTGCCAGCAGTATCAGACAGGGGGCAGATACGCAGTATTTT. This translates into CASSIRQGADTQYF.

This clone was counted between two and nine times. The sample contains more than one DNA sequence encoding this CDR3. The CDR3 spells CASSLAGTGQETQYF. CDR3 bases: TGCGCCAGCAGCTTGGCCGGGACAGGACAAGAGACCCAGTACTTC. V gene TRBV5-1 combines with J gene TRBJ2-5; TRBD1 aligns across 8 bases. Trimming took 0 bases from V and 2 from J; bases not matched to a gene: 3. The CDR3 contains 15 residues. Germline CDR1 and CDR2: SGHRS and YFSETQ.

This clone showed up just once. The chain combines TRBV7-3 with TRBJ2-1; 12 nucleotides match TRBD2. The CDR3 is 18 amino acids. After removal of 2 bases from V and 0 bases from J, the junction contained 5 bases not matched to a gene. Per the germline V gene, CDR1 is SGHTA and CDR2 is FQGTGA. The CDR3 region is CASSLRGLAGSSYNEQFF. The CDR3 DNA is TGTGCCAGCAGCTTACGAGGACTAGCGGGAAGCTCCTACAATGAGCAGTTCTTC.

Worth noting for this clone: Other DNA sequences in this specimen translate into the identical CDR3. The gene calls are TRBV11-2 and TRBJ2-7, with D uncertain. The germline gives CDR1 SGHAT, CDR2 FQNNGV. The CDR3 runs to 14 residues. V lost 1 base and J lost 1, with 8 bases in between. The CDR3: CASSLGVGSYEQYF. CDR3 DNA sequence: TGTGCCAGCAGCTTAGGGGTCGGTTCCTACGAGCAGTACTTC.

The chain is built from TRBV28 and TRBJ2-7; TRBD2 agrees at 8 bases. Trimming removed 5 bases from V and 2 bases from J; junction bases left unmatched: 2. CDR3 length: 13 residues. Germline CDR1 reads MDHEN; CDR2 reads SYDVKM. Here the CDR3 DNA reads TGTGCCAGCAGTCCCGGGAGGGCCTACGAGCAGTACTTC. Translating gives CASSPGRAYEQYF.

Written as DNA, the CDR3 is TGTGCCAGTAGTATGAGTAGGAGACAAGAGACCCAGTACTTC. It yields the protein CASSMSRRQETQYF. The chain has TRBV19 and TRBJ2-5; unclear D gene. Trimming pared 3 bases from V and 2 bases from J, leaving 10 bases between. Germline CDR1 LNHDA, CDR2 SQIVND (reference sequence). CDR3 size: 14 residues.

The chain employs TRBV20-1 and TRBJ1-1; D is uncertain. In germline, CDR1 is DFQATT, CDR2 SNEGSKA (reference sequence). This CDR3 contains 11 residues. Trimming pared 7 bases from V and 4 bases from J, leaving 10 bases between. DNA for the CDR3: TGCAGTGGGCGTTTAATCACTGAAGCTTTCTTT. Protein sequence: CSGRLITEAFF.

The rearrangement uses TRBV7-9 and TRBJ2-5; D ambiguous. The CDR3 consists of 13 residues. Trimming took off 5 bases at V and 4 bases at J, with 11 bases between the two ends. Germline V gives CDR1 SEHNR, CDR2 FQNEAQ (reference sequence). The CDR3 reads CASSIWAAETQYF. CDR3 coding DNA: TGTGCCAGCAGCATCTGGGCCGCAGAGACCCAGTACTTC.

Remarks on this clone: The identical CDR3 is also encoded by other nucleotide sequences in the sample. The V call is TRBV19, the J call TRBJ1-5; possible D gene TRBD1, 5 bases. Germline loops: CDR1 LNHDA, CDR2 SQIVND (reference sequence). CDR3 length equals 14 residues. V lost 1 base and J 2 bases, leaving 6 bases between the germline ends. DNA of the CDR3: TGTGCCAGTAGTATAGGCAGGGGCAATCAGCCCCAGCATTTT. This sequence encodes CASSIGRGNQPQHF.

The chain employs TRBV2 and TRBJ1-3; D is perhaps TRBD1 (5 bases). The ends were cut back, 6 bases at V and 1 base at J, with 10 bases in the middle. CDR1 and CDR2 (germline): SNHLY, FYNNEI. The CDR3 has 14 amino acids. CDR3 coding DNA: TGTGCCAGCAGGAGACAGCTTTCTGGAAACACCATATATTTT. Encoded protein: CASRRQLSGNTIYF.

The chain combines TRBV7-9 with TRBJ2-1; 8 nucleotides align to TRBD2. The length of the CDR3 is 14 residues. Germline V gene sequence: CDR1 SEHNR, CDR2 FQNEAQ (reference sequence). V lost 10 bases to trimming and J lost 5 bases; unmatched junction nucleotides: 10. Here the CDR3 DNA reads TGTGCCACGAGTTCTAGCGGGTTGCACAATGAGCAGTTCTTC. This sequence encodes CATSSSGLHNEQFF. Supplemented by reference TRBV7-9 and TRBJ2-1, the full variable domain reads DTGVSQNPRHKITKRGQNVTFRCDPISEHNRLYWYRQTLGQGPEFLTYFQNEAQLEKSRLLSDRFSAERPKGSFSTLEIQRTEQGDSAMYLCATSSSGLHNEQFFGPGTRLTVL.

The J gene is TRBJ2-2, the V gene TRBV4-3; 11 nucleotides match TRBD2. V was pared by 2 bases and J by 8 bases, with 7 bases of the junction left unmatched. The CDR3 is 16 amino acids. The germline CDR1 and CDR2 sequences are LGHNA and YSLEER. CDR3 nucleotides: TGCGCCAGCAGCCAAATACTAGCGGGGGCCGGGGGGGAGCTGTTTTTT. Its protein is CASSQILAGAGGELFF.

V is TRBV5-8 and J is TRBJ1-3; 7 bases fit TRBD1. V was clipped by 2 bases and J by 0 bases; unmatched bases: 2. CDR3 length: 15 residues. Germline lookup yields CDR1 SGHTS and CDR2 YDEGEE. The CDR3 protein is CASSLGTVSGNTIYF. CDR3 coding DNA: TGTGCCAGCAGCTTAGGGACAGTCTCTGGAAACACCATATATTTT. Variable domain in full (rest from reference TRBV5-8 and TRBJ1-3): EAGVTQSPTHLIKTRGQQATLRCSPISGHTSVYWYQQALGLGLQFLLWYDEGEERNRGNFPPRFSGRQFPNYSSELNVNALELEDSALYLCASSLGTVSGNTIYFGEGSWLTVV.

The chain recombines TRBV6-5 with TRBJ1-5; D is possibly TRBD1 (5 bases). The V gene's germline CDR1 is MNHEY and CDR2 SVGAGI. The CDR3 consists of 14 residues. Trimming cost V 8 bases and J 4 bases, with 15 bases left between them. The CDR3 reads CASARGWGNQPQHF. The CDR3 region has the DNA TGTGCCAGCGCTAGGGGCTGGGGGAATCAGCCCCAGCATTTT.

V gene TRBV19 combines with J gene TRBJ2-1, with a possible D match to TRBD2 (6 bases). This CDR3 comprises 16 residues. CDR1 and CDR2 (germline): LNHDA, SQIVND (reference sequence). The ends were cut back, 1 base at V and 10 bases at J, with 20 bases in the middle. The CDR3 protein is CASSIGPGWVAAEQFF. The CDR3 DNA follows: TGTGCCAGTAGTATAGGCCCCGGGTGGGTAGCGGCAGAGCAGTTCTTC.

CDR3: CASGRSYVTDTQYF. The CDR3 nucleotides read TGTGCCAGCGGTCGTAGTTACGTCACAGATACGCAGTATTTT. The chain carries TRBV27 and TRBJ2-3; unclear D gene. This CDR3 is 14 amino acids long. V shed 8 bases and J shed 2 bases, with 14 bases lying between them. Germline CDR1 is MNHEY and CDR2 is SMNVEV (reference sequence).

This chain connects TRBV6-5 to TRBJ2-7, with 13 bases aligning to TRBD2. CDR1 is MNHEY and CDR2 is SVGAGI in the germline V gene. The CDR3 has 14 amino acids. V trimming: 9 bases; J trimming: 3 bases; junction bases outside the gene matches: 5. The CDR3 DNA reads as TGTGCCAGTTACAGACTAGCGGGAGGCTACGAGCAGTACTTC. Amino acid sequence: CASYRLAGGYEQYF.

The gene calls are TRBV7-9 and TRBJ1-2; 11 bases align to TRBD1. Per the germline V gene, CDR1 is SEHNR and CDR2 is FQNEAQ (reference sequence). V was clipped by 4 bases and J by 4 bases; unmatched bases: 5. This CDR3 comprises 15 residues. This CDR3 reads CASSSGQGVIYGYTF. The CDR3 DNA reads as TGTGCCAGCAGCTCGGGACAGGGGGTAATCTATGGCTACACCTTC.

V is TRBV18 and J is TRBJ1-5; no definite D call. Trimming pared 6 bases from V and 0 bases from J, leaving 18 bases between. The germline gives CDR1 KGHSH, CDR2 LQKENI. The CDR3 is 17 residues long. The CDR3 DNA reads TGTGCCAGCTCTCAAATCCGGGGTGACTTTAGCAATCAGCCCCAGCATTTT. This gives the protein CASSQIRGDFSNQPQHF.

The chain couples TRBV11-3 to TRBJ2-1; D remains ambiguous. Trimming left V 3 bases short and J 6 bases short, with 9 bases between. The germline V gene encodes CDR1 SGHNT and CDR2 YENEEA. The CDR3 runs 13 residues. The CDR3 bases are TGTGCCAGCAGCTTGGATTATCCCAATGAGCAGTTCTTC. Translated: CASSLDYPNEQFF.